The 17 T cell receptor beta chains below were found in one sample sequenced in a study of shared clonotypes between healthy human individuals. Naive-designated CD8 cells lacked CD45RO, were positively enriched for CCR7, and omitted terminally differentiated effector memory CD45RA+ cells. Sequencing was performed with immunoSEQ multiplex PCR; in TCRdb, only in-frame clones are kept and a portion is missing. The sample contains around 2,100,000 clones, over 85% of which appear only once. The sample consisted of naive CD8+ T cells sorted from blood. The receptors derive from a man aged 18 to 30 in good health.

V and J are TRBV2 and TRBJ2-5; perhaps TRBD2 as D (6 bases). The V end was cut by 8 bases, the J end by 4 bases, with 17 bases between. The CDR3 runs to 14 residues. Germline-derived CDR1 and CDR2 are SNHLY and FYNNEI. Here the CDR3 reads CASWDLPARETQYF. For the CDR3, the DNA is TGTGCCAGCTGGGACTTGCCTGCCAGAGAGACCCAGTACTTC.

In regard to this clone: Other DNA sequences from this sample encode an identical CDR3 as well. The chain is built from TRBV19 and TRBJ2-1, with 8 bases matching TRBD2. The CDR3 extends over 13 amino acids. V trimming: 1 base; J trimming: 10 bases; junction bases outside the gene matches: 3. Germline CDR1 is LNHDA and CDR2 is SQIVND (reference sequence). The CDR3 sequence: CASSIGLANEQFF. The DNA of the CDR3 is TGTGCCAGTAGTATAGGACTAGCGAACGAGCAGTTCTTC.

V gene TRBV28 combines with J gene TRBJ2-1; 11 nucleotides line up with TRBD2. CDR1 and CDR2 from the germline V gene are MDHEN and SYDVKM. CDR3 size: 17 residues. V was clipped by 3 bases and J by 2 bases; unmatched bases: 6. CDR3 loop: CASSFPSGGITYNEQFF. The CDR3 DNA sequence: TGTGCCAGCAGTTTCCCTAGCGGGGGGATTACCTACAATGAGCAGTTCTTC.

This rearrangement joins TRBV30 to TRBJ2-1, with 12 bases identical to TRBD2. CDR1 and CDR2 (germline): GTSNPN, SVGIG (reference sequence). V lost 2 bases and J lost 8; bases outside the gene matches: 4. The CDR3 contains 14 residues. CDR3 sequence reads: CAWSWTSGNYEQFF. The CDR3 DNA sequence: TGTGCCTGGAGTTGGACTAGCGGGAACTATGAGCAGTTCTTC.

The genes are TRBV28 and TRBJ1-3; D unresolved. V was cut by 4 bases and J by 0 bases, with 13 bases left in between. The CDR3 runs to 16 residues. Germline CDR1 and CDR2: MDHEN and SYDVKM. The CDR3 nucleotides read TGTGCCAGCAGTTCGATTCGGGAGTACTCTGGAAACACCATATATTTT. Translated, it gives CASSSIREYSGNTIYF.

The chain couples TRBV21-1 to TRBJ1-5; the table gives TRBD1 as D, unverified against the DNA. TRBV21-1 is described as a pseudogene. The CDR3 covers 13 residues. CDR3 DNA: TGTGCCAGCACCCTGACAGGGAACCAGCCCCAGCATTTT. Its translation is CASTLTGNQPQHF.

The rearrangement links TRBV4-3 to TRBJ2-7, with 9 positions matching TRBD1. Trimming removed 0 bases from V and 0 bases from J; junction bases left unmatched: 3. Per the germline V gene, CDR1 is LGHNA and CDR2 is YSLEER. The CDR3 runs 16 residues. CDR3 DNA sequence: TGCGCCAGCAGCCAAGACGGGGACAGGGTCTCCTACGAGCAGTACTTC. Protein product: CASSQDGDRVSYEQYF.

The genes are TRBV7-9 and TRBJ1-1; D is unresolved. Germline CDR1 SEHNR, CDR2 FQNEAQ (reference sequence). With 3 bases removed from V and 11 bases from J, the gap between germline ends came to 16 bases. This CDR3 has 13 amino acids. The DNA for the CDR3 is TGTGCCAGCAGCTTGTCCTCGGAGCTTAGGGCTTTCTTT. This codes for CASSLSSELRAFF.

The V and J genes are TRBV6-5 and TRBJ1-1; TRBD1 aligns across 8 bases. The ends lost 5 bases at V and 4 bases at J; junction bases unmatched: 9. The CDR3 is made up of 15 amino acids. Looked up from germline, CDR1 is MNHEY and CDR2 is SVGAGI. This CDR3 reads CASSALPRGLTEAFF. The CDR3 DNA is TGTGCCAGCAGTGCCTTGCCCAGGGGGCTCACTGAAGCTTTCTTT.

V gene TRBV7-9 combines with J gene TRBJ2-7, with TRBD2 as a possible D gene (5 bases). V lost 5 bases and J 2 bases, leaving 16 bases between the germline ends. The CDR3 length is 15 residues. Germline lookup yields CDR1 SEHNR and CDR2 FQNEAQ (reference sequence). In DNA form, the CDR3 reads TGTGCCAGCAGCCCCGAGGGCAGGCAGCCCTACGAGCAGTACTTC. This codes for CASSPEGRQPYEQYF.

This chain links TRBV7-9 with TRBJ2-2; D remains unclear. This CDR3 is 16 amino acids long. The ends were cut back, 5 bases at V and 0 bases at J, with 13 bases in the middle. Germline lookup yields CDR1 SEHNR and CDR2 FQNEAQ (reference sequence). CDR3 protein: CASSQARMANTGELFF. The CDR3 DNA reads TGTGCCAGCAGCCAGGCCCGTATGGCGAACACCGGGGAGCTGTTTTTT.

The chain uses TRBV6-5 and TRBJ2-7; D gene unclear. CDR1 is MNHEY and CDR2 is SVGAGI in the germline V gene. The germline V and J ends were trimmed by 7 bases and 0 bases, with 7 bases remaining between them. The CDR3 sequence is 12 residues long. For the CDR3, the DNA is TGTGCCAGCAAAGGCAGCTCCTACGAGCAGTACTTC. This gives the protein CASKGSSYEQYF.

Notes on this clone: The sample holds other DNA sequences that translate to the same CDR3. This chain joins TRBV6-6 and TRBJ2-7, with 10 bases aligning to TRBD1. Germline CDR1 is MNHNY and CDR2 is SVGAGI (reference sequence). The CDR3 covers 14 residues. V gave up 0 bases and J gave up 5 bases; unmatched junction bases: 1. This CDR3 reads CASSYSGTGDEQYF. CDR3 in DNA: TGTGCCAGCAGTTACTCCGGGACAGGGGACGAGCAGTACTTC.

The chain combines TRBV5-1 with TRBJ2-1; TRBD2 agrees at 9 bases. Unmatched junction bases numbered 7, after V lost 7 bases and J lost 5 bases. This CDR3 has 14 residues. Per germline, CDR1 SGHRS and CDR2 YFSETQ. The CDR3 protein is CASGLAGSDNEQFF. The CDR3 DNA follows: TGCGCCAGCGGCCTAGCGGGATCCGACAATGAGCAGTTCTTC. Using reference TRBV5-1 and TRBJ2-1 for the parts outside the CDR3, the full variable domain is KAGVTQTPRYLIKTRGQQVTLSCSPISGHRSVSWYQQTPGQGLQFLFEYFSETQRNKGNFPGRFSGRQFSNSRSEMNVSTLELGDSALYLCASGLAGSDNEQFFGPGTRLTVL.

About this clone: Germline and junction disagree at one end, which may indicate a read error. This sample includes further DNA sequences coding for the same CDR3. The rearrangement uses TRBV7-7 and TRBJ2-2; D gene uncertain. The CDR3 covers 13 residues. Germline V gives CDR1 SSHAT, CDR2 FNYEAQ (reference sequence). CDR3 sequence (DNA): TGTGCTAGCAGCTTAGGAGAGACCGGGGAGCTGTTTTTT. It translates to CASSLGETGELFF.

The rearrangement links TRBV9 to TRBJ2-5; a weak D match, TRBD1 (6 bases). The V gene's germline CDR1 is SGDLS and CDR2 YYNGEE. V dropped 4 bases and J dropped 5 bases, with 15 bases sitting between them. The CDR3 extends over 14 amino acids. The DNA for the CDR3 is TGTGCCAGCAGCCCTTACAGGGTTGCGGAGACCCAGTACTTC. As protein: CASSPYRVAETQYF. Supplemented by reference TRBV9 and TRBJ2-5, the full variable domain reads DSGVTQTPKHLITATGQRVTLRCSPRSGDLSVYWYQQSLDQGLQFLIQYYNGEERAKGNILERFSAQQFPDLHSELNLSSLELGDSALYFCASSPYRVAETQYFGPGTRLLVL.

The chain combines TRBV4-3 with TRBJ2-7, with a tentative D call TRBD1 (5 bases). Trimming cost V 5 bases and J 4 bases, with 12 bases left between them. The CDR3 is 13 amino acids. Germline V gives CDR1 LGHNA, CDR2 YSLEER. CDR3 amino acids: CASSEDMTYEQYF. The CDR3 region has the DNA TGCGCCAGCAGCGAGGACATGACTTACGAGCAGTACTTC.